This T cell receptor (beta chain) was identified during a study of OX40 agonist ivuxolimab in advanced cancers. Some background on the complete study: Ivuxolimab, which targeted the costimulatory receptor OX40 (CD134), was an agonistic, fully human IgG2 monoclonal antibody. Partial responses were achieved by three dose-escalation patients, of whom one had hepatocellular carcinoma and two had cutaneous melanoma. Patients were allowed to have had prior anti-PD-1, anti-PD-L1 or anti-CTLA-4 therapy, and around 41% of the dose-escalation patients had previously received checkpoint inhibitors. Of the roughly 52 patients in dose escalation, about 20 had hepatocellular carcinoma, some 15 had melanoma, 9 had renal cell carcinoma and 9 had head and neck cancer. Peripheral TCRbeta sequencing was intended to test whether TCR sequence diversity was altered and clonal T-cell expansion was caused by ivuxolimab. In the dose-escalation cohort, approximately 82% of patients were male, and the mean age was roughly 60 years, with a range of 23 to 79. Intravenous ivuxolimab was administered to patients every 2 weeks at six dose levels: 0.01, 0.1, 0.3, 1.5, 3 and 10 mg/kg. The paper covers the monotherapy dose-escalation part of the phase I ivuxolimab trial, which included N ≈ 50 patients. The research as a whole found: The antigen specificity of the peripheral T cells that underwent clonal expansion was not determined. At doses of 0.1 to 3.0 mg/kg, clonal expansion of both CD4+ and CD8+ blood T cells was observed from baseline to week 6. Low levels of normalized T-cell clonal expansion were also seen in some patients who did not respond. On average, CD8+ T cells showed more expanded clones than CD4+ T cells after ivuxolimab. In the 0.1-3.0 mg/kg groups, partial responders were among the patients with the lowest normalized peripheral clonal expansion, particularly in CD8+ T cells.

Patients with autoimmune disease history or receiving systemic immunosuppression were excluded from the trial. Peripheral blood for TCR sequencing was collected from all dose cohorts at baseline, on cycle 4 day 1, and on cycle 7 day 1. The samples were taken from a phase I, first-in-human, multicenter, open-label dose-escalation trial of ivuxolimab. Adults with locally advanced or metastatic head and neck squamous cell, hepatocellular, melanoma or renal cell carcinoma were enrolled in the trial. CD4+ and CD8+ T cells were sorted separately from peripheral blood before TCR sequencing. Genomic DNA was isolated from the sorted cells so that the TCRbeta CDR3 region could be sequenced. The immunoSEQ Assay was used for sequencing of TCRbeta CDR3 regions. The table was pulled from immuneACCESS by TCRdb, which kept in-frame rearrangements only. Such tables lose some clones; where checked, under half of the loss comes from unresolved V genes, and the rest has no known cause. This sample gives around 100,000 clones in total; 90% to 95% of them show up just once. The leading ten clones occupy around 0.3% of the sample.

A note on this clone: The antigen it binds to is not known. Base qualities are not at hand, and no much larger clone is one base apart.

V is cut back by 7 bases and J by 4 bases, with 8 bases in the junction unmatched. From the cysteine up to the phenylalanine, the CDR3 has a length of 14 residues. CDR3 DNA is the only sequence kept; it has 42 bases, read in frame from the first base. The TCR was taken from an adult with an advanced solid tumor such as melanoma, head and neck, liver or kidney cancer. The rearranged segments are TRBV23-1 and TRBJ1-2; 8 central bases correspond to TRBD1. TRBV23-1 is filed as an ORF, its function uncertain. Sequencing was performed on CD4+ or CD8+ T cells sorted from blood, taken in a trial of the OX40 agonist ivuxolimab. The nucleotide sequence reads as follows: TGCGCCAGCACTTCGGACAGGGCCTCCTATGGCTACACCTTC. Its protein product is CASTSDRASYGYTF.